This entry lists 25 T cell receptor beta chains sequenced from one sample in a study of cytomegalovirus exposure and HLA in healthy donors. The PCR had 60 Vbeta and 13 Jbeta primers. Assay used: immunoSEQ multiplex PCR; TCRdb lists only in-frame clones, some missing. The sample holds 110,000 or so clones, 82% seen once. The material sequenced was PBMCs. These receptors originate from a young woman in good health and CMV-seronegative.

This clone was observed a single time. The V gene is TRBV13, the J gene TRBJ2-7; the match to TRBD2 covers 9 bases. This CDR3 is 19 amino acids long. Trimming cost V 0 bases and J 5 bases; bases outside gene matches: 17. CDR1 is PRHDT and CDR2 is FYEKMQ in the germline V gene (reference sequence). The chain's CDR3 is CASSLGPWREGPLFHEQYF. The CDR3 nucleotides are TGTGCCAGCAGCTTAGGGCCGTGGCGGGAGGGCCCCCTTTTCCACGAGCAGTACTTC.

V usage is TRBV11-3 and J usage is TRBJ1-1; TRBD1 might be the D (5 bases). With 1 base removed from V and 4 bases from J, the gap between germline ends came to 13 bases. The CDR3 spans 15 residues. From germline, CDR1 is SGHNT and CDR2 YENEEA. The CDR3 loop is CASSLVIGASTEAFF. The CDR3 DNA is TGTGCCAGCAGCTTAGTCATAGGGGCCAGCACTGAAGCTTTCTTT.

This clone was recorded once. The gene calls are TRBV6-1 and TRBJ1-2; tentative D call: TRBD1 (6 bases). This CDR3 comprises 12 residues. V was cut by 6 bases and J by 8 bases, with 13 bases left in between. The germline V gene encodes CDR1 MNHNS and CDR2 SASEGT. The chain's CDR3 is CASSEQGGGYTF. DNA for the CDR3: TGTGCCAGCAGCGAACAGGGTGGGGGCTACACCTTC.

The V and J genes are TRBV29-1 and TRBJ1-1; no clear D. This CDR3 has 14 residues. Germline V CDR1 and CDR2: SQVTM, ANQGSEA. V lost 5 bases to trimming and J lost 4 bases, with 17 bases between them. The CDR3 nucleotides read TGCAGCGTTATGCAGGATTTAAGTAGCACTGAAGCTTTCTTT. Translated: CSVMQDLSSTEAFF.

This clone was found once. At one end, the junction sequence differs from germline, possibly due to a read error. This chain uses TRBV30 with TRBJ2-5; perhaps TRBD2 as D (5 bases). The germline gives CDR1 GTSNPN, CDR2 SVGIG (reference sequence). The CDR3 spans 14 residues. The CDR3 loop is CAWSCRQEEETQYF. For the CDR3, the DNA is TGTGCCTGGAGTTGTCGCCAGGAGGAAGAGACCCAATACTTC.

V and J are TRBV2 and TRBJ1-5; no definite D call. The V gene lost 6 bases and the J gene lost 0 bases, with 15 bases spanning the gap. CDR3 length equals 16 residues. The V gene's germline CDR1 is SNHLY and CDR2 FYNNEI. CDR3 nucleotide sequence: TGTGCCAGCAGACTTACCCCAGGCTATAGCAATCAGCCCCAGCATTTT. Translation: CASRLTPGYSNQPQHF.

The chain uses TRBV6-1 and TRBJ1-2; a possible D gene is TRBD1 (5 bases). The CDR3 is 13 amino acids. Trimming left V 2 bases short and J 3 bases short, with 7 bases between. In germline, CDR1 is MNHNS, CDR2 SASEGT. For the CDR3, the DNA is TGTGCCAGCAGTGAAATGACAGACTATGGCTACACCTTC. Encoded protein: CASSEMTDYGYTF.

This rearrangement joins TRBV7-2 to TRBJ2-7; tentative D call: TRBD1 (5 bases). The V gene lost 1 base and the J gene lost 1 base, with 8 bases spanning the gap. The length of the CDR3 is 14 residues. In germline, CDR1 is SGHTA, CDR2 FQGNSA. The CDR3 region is CASSLGRVSYEQYF. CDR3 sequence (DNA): TGTGCCAGCAGCTTAGGCAGGGTTTCCTACGAGCAGTACTTC. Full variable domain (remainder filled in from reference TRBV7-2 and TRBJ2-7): GAGVSQSPSNKVTEKGKDVELRCDPISGHTALYWYRQSLGQGLEFLIYFQGNSAPDKSGLPSDRFSAERTGGSVSTLTIQRTQQEDSAVYLCASSLGRVSYEQYFGPGTRLTVT.

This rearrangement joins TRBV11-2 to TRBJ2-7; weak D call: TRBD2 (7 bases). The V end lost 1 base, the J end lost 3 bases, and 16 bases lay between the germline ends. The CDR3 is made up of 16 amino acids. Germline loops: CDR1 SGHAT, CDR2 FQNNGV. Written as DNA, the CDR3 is TGTGCCAGCAGCTTAGTAGGGGGGGAGAGGGGCTACGAGCAGTACTTC. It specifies CASSLVGGERGYEQYF.

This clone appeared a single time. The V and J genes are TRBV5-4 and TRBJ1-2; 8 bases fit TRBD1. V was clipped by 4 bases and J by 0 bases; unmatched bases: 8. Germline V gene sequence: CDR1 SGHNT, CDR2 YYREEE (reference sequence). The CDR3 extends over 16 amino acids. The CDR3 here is CASSQRDRQANYGYTF. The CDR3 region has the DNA TGTGCCAGCAGCCAACGGGACAGGCAGGCTAACTATGGCTACACCTTC.

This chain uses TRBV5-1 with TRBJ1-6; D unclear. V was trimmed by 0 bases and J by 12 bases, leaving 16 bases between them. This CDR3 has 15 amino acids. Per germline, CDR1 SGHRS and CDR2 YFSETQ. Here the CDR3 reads CASSLAQAGREPLHF. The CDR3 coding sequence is TGCGCCAGCAGCTTGGCCCAGGCCGGGAGAGAACCCCTCCACTTT.

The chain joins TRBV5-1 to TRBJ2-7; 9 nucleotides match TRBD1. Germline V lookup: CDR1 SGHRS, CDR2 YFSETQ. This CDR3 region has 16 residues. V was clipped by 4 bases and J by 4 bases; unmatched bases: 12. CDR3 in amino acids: CASSQTPGQGSYEQYF. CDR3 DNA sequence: TGCGCCAGCAGCCAAACTCCGGGACAGGGATCGTACGAGCAGTACTTC. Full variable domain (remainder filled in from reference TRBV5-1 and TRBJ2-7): KAGVTQTPRYLIKTRGQQVTLSCSPISGHRSVSWYQQTPGQGLQFLFEYFSETQRNKGNFPGRFSGRQFSNSRSEMNVSTLELGDSALYLCASSQTPGQGSYEQYFGPGTRLTVT.

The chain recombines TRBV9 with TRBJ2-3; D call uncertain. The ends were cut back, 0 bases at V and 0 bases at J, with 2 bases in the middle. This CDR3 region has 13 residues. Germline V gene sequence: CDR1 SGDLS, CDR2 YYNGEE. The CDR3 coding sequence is TGTGCCAGCAGCGTAGCTAGCACAGATACGCAGTATTTT. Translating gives CASSVASTDTQYF.

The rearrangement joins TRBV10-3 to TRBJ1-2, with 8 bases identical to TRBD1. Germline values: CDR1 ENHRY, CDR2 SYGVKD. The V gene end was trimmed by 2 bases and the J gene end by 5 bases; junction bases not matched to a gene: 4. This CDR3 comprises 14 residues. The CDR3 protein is CAISEEQGVYGYTF. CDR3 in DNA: TGTGCCATCAGTGAGGAACAGGGGGTTTATGGCTACACCTTC.

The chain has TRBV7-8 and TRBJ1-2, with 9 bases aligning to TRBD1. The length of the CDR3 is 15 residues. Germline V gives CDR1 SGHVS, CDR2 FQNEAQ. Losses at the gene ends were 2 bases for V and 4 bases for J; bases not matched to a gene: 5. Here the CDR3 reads CASSLMGTGFYGYTF. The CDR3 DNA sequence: TGTGCCAGCAGCTTAATGGGGACAGGGTTCTATGGCTACACCTTC.

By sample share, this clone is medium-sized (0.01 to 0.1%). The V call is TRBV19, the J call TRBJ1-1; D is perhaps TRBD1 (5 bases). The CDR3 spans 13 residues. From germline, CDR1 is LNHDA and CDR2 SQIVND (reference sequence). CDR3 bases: TGTGCAGGAAGGTCAGGGCATAACACTGAAGCTTTCTTT. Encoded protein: CAGRSGHNTEAFF.

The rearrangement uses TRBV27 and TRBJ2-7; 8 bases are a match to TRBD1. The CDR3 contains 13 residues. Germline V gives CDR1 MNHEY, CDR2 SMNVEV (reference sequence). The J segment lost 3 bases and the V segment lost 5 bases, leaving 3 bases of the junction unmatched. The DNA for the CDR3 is TGTGCCAGCAGTAGAACAGGGGGCTACGAGCAGTACGTC. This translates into CASSRTGGYEQYV.

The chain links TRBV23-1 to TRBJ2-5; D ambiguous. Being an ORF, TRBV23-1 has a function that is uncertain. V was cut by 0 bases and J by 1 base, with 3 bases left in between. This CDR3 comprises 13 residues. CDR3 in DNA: TGCGCCAGCAGTCAATCCTCCCAAGAGACCCAGTACTTC. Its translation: CASSQSSQETQYF.

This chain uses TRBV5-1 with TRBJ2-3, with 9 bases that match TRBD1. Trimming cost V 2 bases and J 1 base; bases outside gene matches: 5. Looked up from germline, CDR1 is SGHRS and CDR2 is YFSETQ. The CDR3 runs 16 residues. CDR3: CASSFHRGQGTDTQYF. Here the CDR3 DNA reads TGCGCCAGCAGCTTTCACAGGGGGCAAGGCACAGATACGCAGTATTTT. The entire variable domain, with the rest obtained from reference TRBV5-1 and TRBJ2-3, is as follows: KAGVTQTPRYLIKTRGQQVTLSCSPISGHRSVSWYQQTPGQGLQFLFEYFSETQRNKGNFPGRFSGRQFSNSRSEMNVSTLELGDSALYLCASSFHRGQGTDTQYFGPGTRLTVL.

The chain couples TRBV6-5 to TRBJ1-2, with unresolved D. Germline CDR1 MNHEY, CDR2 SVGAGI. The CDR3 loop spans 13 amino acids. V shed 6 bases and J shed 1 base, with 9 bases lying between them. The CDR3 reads CASSRTNNYGYTF. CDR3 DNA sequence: TGTGCCAGCAGCAGAACTAATAACTATGGCTACACCTTC.

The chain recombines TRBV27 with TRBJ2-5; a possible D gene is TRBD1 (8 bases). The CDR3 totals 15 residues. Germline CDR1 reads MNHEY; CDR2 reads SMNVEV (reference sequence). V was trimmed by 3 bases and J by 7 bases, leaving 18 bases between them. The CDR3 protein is CASSFLDREGGTQYF. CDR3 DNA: TGTGCCAGCAGTTTTTTGGACAGGGAGGGCGGGACCCAGTACTTC.

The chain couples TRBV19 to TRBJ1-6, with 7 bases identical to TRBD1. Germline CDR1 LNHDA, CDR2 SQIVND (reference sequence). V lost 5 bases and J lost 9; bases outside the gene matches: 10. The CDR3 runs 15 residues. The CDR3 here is CASSPRTGIGSPLHF. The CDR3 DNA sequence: TGTGCCAGTAGTCCGCGGACAGGAATTGGTTCACCCCTCCACTTT.

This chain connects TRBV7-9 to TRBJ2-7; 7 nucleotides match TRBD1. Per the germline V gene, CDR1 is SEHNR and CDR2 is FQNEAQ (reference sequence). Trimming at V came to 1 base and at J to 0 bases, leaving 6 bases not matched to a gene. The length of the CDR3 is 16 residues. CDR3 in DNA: TGTGCCAGCAGCTTAGGACAGGGTTACACCTCCTACGAGCAGTACTTC. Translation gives CASSLGQGYTSYEQYF.

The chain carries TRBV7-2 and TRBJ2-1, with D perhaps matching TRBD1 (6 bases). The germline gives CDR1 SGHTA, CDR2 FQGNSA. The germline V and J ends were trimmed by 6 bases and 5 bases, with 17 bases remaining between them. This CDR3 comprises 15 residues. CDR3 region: CASSPRAGENNEQFF. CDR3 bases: TGTGCCAGCAGTCCCCGGGCAGGGGAAAACAATGAGCAGTTCTTC.

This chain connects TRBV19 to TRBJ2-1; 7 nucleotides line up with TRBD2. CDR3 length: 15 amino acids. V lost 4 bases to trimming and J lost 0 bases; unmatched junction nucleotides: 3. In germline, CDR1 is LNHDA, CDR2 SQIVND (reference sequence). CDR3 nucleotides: TGTGCCAGTAGTAAGCTAGCGGACTCCTACAATGAGCAGTTCTTC. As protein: CASSKLADSYNEQFF.